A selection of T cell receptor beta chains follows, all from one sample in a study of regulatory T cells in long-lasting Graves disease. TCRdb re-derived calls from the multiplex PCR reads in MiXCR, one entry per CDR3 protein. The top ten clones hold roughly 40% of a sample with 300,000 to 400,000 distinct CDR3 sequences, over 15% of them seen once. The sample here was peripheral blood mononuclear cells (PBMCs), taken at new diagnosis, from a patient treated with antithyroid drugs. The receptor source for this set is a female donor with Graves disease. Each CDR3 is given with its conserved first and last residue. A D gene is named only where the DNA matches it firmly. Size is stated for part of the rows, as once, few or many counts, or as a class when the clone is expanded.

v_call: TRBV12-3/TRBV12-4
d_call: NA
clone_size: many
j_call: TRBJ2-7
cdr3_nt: TGTGCCAGCAGTTGGGGGTCCTCCTACGAGCAGTACTTC
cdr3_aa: CASSWGSSYEQYF

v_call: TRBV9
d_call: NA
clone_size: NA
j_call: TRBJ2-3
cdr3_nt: TGTGCCAGCAGCGTAGTGGGGGGGCCAGGGACAGATACGCAGTATTTT
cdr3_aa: CASSVVGGPGTDTQYF

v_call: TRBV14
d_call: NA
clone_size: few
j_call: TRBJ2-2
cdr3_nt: TGTGCCAGCAGCTTTCACTTAGCGGTTAACACCGGGGAGCTGTTTTTT
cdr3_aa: CASSFHLAVNTGELFF

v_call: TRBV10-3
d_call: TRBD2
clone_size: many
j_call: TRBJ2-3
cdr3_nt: TGTGCCATCAGTGTGGGACTAGGCGCAGATACGCAGTATTTT
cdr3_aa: CAISVGLGADTQYF

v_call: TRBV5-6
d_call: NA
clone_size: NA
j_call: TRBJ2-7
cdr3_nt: TGTGCCAGCAGCCCTAGTGGGTCCGGGGAGCAGTACTTC
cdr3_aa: CASSPSGSGEQYF

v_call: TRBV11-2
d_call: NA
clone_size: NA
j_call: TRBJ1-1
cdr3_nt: TGCGCCAGCAGCTTTGCCAGCCACACTGAAGCTTTCTTT
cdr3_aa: CASSFASHTEAFF

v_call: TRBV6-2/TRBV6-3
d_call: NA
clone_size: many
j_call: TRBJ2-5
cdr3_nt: TGTGCCAGCAGTTACCTATCCGGGACACCCAAAGAGACCCAGTACTTC
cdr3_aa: CASSYLSGTPKETQYF

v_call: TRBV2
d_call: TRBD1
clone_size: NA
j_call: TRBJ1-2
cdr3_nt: TGTGCCAGCAGTGACAAGGGACAGGGGTGTGGCTACACCTTC
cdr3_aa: CASSDKGQGCGYTF

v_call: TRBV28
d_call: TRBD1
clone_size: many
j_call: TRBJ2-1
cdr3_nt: TGTGCCAGCAGTTCCCTTCACAGGGGATCCTACAATGAGCAGTTCTTC
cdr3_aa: CASSSLHRGSYNEQFF

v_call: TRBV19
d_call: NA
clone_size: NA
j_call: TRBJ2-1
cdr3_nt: TGTGCCAGTAGTATATCGGGCGGGTGGCCCTACAATGAGCAGTTCTTC
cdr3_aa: CASSISGGWPYNEQFF

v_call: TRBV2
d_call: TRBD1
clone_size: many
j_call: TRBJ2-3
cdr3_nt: TGTGCCAGCAGTTCGGACAGGGACATCACAGATACGCAGTATTTT
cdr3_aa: CASSSDRDITDTQYF

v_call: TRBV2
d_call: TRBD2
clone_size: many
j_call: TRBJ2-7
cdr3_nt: TGTGCCAGCAGGCGACTAGCGGGAGGCGAGCAGTACTTC
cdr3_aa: CASRRLAGGEQYF

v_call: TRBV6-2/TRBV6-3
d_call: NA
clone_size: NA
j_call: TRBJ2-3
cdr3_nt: TGTGCCAGCATATCTACTGGTGGGGATACGCAGTATTTT
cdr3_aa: CASISTGGDTQYF

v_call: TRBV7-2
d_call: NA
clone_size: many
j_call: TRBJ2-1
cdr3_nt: TGTGCCAGCAGCTTTGAGGCCGGAAGAACCAATGAGCAGTTCTTC
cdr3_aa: CASSFEAGRTNEQFF

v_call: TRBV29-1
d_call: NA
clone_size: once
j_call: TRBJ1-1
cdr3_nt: TGCAGCGTTGAGCGGCAGAACACTGAAGCTTTCTTT
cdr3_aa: CSVERQNTEAFF

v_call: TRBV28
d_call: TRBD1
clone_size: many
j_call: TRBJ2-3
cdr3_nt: TGTGCCATCCAACAACAGGGGGCAGATACGCAGTATTTT
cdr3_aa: CAIQQQGADTQYF

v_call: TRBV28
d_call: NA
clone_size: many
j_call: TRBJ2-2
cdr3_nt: TGTGCCAGCAGTTTCCCCGTGGCCGGGGAGCTGTTTTTT
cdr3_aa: CASSFPVAGELFF

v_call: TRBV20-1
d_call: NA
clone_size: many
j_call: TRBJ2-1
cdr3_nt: TGCAGTGCTAGAGATGGGGCGGGGAAGTACAATGAGCAGTTCTTC
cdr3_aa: CSARDGAGKYNEQFF

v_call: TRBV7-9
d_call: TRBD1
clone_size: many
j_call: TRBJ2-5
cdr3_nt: TGTGCCAGCAGCACCTCGGACAGGGGAACAGAGACCCAGTACTTC
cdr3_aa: CASSTSDRGTETQYF

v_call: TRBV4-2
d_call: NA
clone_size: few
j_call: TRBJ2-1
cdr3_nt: TGTGCCAGCAGCCAAGATATTGGGGTTTACAATGAGCAGTTCTTC
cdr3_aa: CASSQDIGVYNEQFF

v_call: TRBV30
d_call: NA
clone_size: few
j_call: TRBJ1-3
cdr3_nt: TGTGCCTGGAGTGTGGGGGGGACCTCTGGAAACACCATATATTTT
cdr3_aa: CAWSVGGTSGNTIYF